This T cell receptor beta chain was captured by sequencing in a study of CD8+ T cells in alopecia areata. cDNA reverse transcribed from extracted RNA served as the sequencing template. Using immunoSEQ multiplex PCR, the repertoire was profiled, and TCRdb retains in-frame clones only, with some absent. This repertoire shows about 120,000 clones, 53% found once; its top ten account for about 0.5%. The treatment here: oral pan-JAK inhibitor, 5-10 mg twice daily. The receptor's source is a human donor with alopecia areata. The sample consisted of CD4+ T cells sorted from blood, taken at week 4, from a patient treated with tofacitinib.

The CDR3 sequence: CASSGTGEYGYTF. As DNA, the CDR3 is TGTGCCAGCAGCGGGACAGGGGAGTATGGCTACACCTTC. The rearrangement uses TRBV5-6 and TRBJ1-2, with 10 bases fitting TRBD1. After removal of 4 bases from V and 5 bases from J, the junction contained 2 bases not matched to a gene. Germline V gives CDR1 SGHDT, CDR2 YYEEEE. The CDR3 is made up of 13 amino acids. Full variable domain (missing parts from reference TRBV5-6 and TRBJ1-2): DAGVTQSPTHLIKTRGQQVTLRCSPKSGHDTVSWYQQALGQGPQFIFQYYEEEERQRGNFPDRFSGHQFPNYSSELNVNALLLGDSALYLCASSGTGEYGYTFGSGTRLTVV.